The sequence of this T cell receptor (beta chain) was determined in a study of CD8 T cells in ankylosing spondylitis. Points from the study as a whole: Matched ankylosing spondylitis synovial fluid reportedly contained a significantly enriched population of disease-linked clones.

V lost 8 bases and J lost 0; bases outside the gene matches: 16. Germline V lookup: CDR1 LNHNV, CDR2 YYDKDF (reference sequence). The length of the CDR3 is 18 residues. Using its own MiXCR run on the 5' RACE reads, TCRdb lists one record per CDR3 protein. In the table there are about 160,000 distinct CDR3 sequences, around 17% of which are singletons. This clonotype was observed at least ten times. The antigen is unknown. This clonotype originated in a male donor with ankylosing spondylitis or in good health (not recorded which). The V call is TRBV15, the J call TRBJ2-4; 7 nucleotides align to TRBD1. Sequencing used blood, either unsorted or a sorted T cell fraction (not recorded which). CDR3 in amino acids: CATGSVTGLLLAKNIQYF. CDR3 sequence (DNA): TGTGCCACCGGAAGCGTGACAGGGCTTTTGCTAGCCAAAAACATTCAGTACTTC.